This T cell receptor (beta chain) was found in a study of blood T cell repertoires in COVID-19. Across the study: In each case, the material was cDNA or gDNA derived from T cells, B-cell-depleted T cells, or PBMCs.

Assay: immunoSEQ multiplex PCR; the TCRdb copy retains only in-frame clones and omits some. This sample has about 500,000 clones, with 70% to 90% found just once. Germline CDR1 reads LNHDA; CDR2 reads SQIVND (reference sequence). V lost 7 bases, J lost 2 bases, and 8 bases lay in between. CDR3 length: 12 amino acids. The sample was peripheral blood. The rearrangement uses TRBV19 and TRBJ1-1; TRBD1 is a possible D gene (5 bases). The source is a woman aged 45-60 years with COVID-19, enrolled during active disease. The CDR3 DNA reads TGTGCCAGTATAACAGGTAACACTGAAGCTTTCTTT. Its protein is CASITGNTEAFF.